This T cell receptor beta chain came from a study of blood T cell repertoires in COVID-19. On the study more broadly: Both acute and convalescent COVID-19 samples were obtained from the United States, Italy and Spain. Sources were T cells, B-cell-depleted T cells, or PBMCs; the material itself was cDNA or gDNA.

V was cut by 1 base and J by 5 bases, with 6 bases left in between. Germline lookup yields CDR1 SQVTM and CDR2 ANQGSEA. The CDR3 totals 11 residues. Authors' methods: Estimates of nucleated cell counts were drawn from the amplification of reference gene primers. TCRdb's copy holds only in-frame clones and misses some; the assay was immunoSEQ multiplex PCR. V and J calls and clone size follow that table, whereas D and trimming were derived from the DNA. The sample lists 130,000 to 150,000 clones, around 80% occurring once. The chain combines TRBV29-1 with TRBJ2-7; the D is unclear. The clonotype comes from a man in his sixties with acute or convalescent COVID-19. Sequencing was performed on peripheral blood. CDR3 protein: CSVEVLDEQYF. In DNA form, the CDR3 reads TGCAGCGTTGAAGTGCTAGACGAGCAGTACTTC.